This T cell receptor beta chain was identified during a study of cytomegalovirus exposure and HLA in healthy donors. Study-wide results and caveats: Most TCRs appeared rarely, but some public TCRs recurred in many donors. It was 150 to 200 TCR beta chains that were listed as cytomegalovirus-associated. In a later analysis, an Asian-associated ancestry cluster reportedly showed fewer N-insertions than the approximately 610-donor mean.

V gave up 5 bases and J gave up 11 bases; unmatched junction bases: 5. Germline assignment: CDR1 SGHTA and CDR2 FQGTGA. This CDR3 spans 12 amino acids. Concerning this clone: Its antigen is unidentified.

The PCR had 60 Vbeta and 13 Jbeta primers. Libraries were prepared by immunoSEQ multiplex PCR; TCRdb keeps only in-frame clonotypes and omits some of them. This sample has 150,000 to 200,000 clones, with approximately 84% found just once. This rearrangement joins TRBV7-3 to TRBJ1-1; 10 bases map to TRBD1. This clonotype was sampled from a man aged 25-45 years in good health and CMV-seronegative. Sequenced input: PBMCs. The CDR3 is CASSPGTGAAFF. The CDR3 nucleotides read TGTGCCAGCAGCCCCGGGACAGGGGCCGCTTTCTTT. Using reference TRBV7-3 and TRBJ1-1 for the parts outside the CDR3, the full variable domain is GAGVSQTPSNKVTEKGKYVELRCDPISGHTALYWYRQSLGQGPEFLIYFQGTGAADDSGLPNDRFFAVRPEGSVSTLKIQRTERGDSAVYLCASSPGTGAAFFGQGTRLTVV.